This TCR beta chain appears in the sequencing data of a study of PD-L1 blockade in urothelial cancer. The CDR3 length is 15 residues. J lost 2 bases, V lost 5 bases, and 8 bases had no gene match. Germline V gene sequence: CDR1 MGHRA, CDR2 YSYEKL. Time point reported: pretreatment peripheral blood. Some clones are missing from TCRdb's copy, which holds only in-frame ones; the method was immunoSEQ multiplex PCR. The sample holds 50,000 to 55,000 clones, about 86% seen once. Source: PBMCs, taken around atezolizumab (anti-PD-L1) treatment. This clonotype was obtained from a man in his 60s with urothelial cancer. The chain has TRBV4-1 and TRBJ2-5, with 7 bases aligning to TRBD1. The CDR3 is CASSSPARGQETQYF. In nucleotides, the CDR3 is TGCGCCAGCAGCTCCCCAGCCAGGGGGCAAGAGACCCAGTACTTC.